These 11 T cell receptor beta chains were all obtained from the same sample, sequenced in a study of cytomegalovirus exposure and HLA in healthy donors. Amplification used 60 Vbeta primers and 13 Jbeta primers. Data came from immunoSEQ multiplex PCR; TCRdb stores just in-frame clones and leaves some out. This repertoire shows about 130,000 clones, around 72% found once; its top ten account for roughly 4.5%. The source material was PBMCs. Source of these receptors: a man aged 18-30 years in good health and CMV-seropositive.

V gene TRBV6-5 combines with J gene TRBJ2-7; D remains unclear. Trimming took 4 bases from V and 3 from J, leaving 7 bases between them. The germline gives CDR1 MNHEY, CDR2 SVGAGI. The CDR3 loop spans 12 amino acids. CDR3 coding DNA: TGTGCCAGCAGTTCCCCGGGCTACGAGCAGTACTTC. Protein product: CASSSPGYEQYF.

The chain joins TRBV7-9 to TRBJ2-2; possibly TRBD1 for D (5 bases). With 4 bases removed from V and 3 bases from J, the gap between germline ends came to 12 bases. This CDR3 is 15 amino acids long. Germline lookup yields CDR1 SEHNR and CDR2 FQNEAQ (reference sequence). The CDR3 nucleotides read TGTGCCAGCAGCTCGCGAGACAGATACACCGGGGAGCTGTTTTTT. Its translation: CASSSRDRYTGELFF.

The chain uses TRBV7-6 and TRBJ2-2, with a possible D match to TRBD1 (7 bases). This CDR3 contains 16 residues. Between the trimmed V and J ends, which lost 5 bases and 4 bases, there was a span of 17 bases. Germline lookup yields CDR1 SGHVS and CDR2 FNYEAQ. The CDR3 reads CASSGGAAGGTGELFF. CDR3 DNA sequence: TGTGCCAGCAGCGGAGGGGCAGCAGGGGGCACCGGGGAGCTGTTTTTT.

V and J are TRBV6-6 and TRBJ2-7; possibly TRBD1 for D (5 bases). The CDR3 runs to 13 residues. The germline V gene encodes CDR1 MNHNY and CDR2 SVGAGI (reference sequence). Trimming stripped 2 bases from V and 3 bases from J, with 8 bases between. The CDR3 region is CASSYKRGYEQYF. The CDR3 nucleotides are TGTGCCAGCAGTTACAAAAGGGGCTACGAGCAGTACTTC.

In nucleotides, the CDR3 is TGTGCCAGCAGAAGGTCGGCAGGGCGATACGAGCAGTACTTC. The encoded protein is CASRRSAGRYEQYF. This chain uses TRBV6-5 with TRBJ2-7; tentative D call: TRBD1 (5 bases). Germline V gene lookup returns CDR1 MNHEY and CDR2 SVGAGI. This CDR3 has 14 amino acids. Deletions cut 6 bases from V and 4 bases from J, with 16 bases between.

The rearrangement links TRBV4-3 to TRBJ2-1; 10 bases align to TRBD2. Germline-derived CDR1 and CDR2 are LGHNA and YSLEER. Trimming removed 3 bases from V and 8 bases from J; junction bases left unmatched: 16. CDR3 length: 18 amino acids. CDR3 bases: TGCGCCAGCAGCCAGGACAGCGGGGGGGACTTTCCGAGGGATGAGCAGTTCTTC. It yields the protein CASSQDSGGDFPRDEQFF.

The chain employs TRBV5-4 and TRBJ2-4; D possibly corresponds to TRBD1 (6 bases). Germline assignment: CDR1 SGHNT and CDR2 YYREEE (reference sequence). This CDR3 spans 15 amino acids. Between the trimmed V and J ends, which lost 4 bases and 3 bases, there was a span of 14 bases. CDR3 in DNA: TGTGCCAGCAGCGCACTACAGGGCCGCAAAAACATTCAGTACTTC. Encoded protein: CASSALQGRKNIQYF.

The chain joins TRBV7-2 to TRBJ2-3; D is unclear. V was cut by 9 bases and J by 4 bases, with 11 bases left in between. The CDR3 length is 12 residues. CDR1 and CDR2 from the germline V gene are SGHTA and FQGNSA. The CDR3 loop reads CASAFAPDTQYF. In DNA, the CDR3 is TGTGCCAGTGCCTTTGCGCCAGATACGCAGTATTTT. Full variable domain (missing parts from reference TRBV7-2 and TRBJ2-3): GAGVSQSPSNKVTEKGKDVELRCDPISGHTALYWYRQSLGQGLEFLIYFQGNSAPDKSGLPSDRFSAERTGGSVSTLTIQRTQQEDSAVYLCASAFAPDTQYFGPGTRLTVL.

The rearrangement uses TRBV4-1 and TRBJ2-7; TRBD2 matches 8 bases. CDR1 is MGHRA and CDR2 is YSYEKL in the germline V gene. The CDR3 totals 14 residues. The trim removed 4 bases at V and 2 bases at J, leaving 4 bases unmatched. CDR3 in amino acids: CASSPSSGPYEQYF. The CDR3 DNA is TGCGCCAGCAGCCCTTCTAGCGGGCCCTACGAGCAGTACTTC.

This clone was seen a few times. The chain has TRBV19 and TRBJ1-5, with TRBD1 matching over 8 bases. Germline V gene lookup returns CDR1 LNHDA and CDR2 SQIVND (reference sequence). After removal of 3 bases from V and 11 bases from J, the junction contained 9 bases not matched to a gene. The CDR3 loop spans 14 amino acids. CDR3 in DNA: TGTGCCAGTAGTATGGGGACAGGACCAAAGACCCAGCATTTT. Translation gives CASSMGTGPKTQHF.

CDR3 DNA sequence: TGTGCCAGCTCACATGACAGTTCCTGGGACTATGGCTACACCTTC. Translating gives CASSHDSSWDYGYTF. V gene TRBV18 combines with J gene TRBJ1-2, with TRBD1 as a possible D gene (5 bases). Trimming stripped 4 bases from V and 3 bases from J, with 15 bases between. Germline CDR1 KGHSH, CDR2 LQKENI. The CDR3 is made up of 15 amino acids.